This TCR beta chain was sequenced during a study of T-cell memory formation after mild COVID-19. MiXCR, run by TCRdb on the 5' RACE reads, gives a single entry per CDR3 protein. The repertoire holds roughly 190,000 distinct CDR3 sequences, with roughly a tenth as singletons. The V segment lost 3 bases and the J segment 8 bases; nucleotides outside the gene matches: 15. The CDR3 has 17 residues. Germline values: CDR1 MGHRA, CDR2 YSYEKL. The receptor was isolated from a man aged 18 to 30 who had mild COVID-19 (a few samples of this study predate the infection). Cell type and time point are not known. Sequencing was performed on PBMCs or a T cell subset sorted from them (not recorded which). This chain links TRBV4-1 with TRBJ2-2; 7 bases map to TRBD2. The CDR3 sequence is CASSHPGGQEHRGELFF. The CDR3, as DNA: TGCGCCAGCAGCCACCCGGGAGGTCAGGAACACCGTGGGGAGCTGTTTTTT.